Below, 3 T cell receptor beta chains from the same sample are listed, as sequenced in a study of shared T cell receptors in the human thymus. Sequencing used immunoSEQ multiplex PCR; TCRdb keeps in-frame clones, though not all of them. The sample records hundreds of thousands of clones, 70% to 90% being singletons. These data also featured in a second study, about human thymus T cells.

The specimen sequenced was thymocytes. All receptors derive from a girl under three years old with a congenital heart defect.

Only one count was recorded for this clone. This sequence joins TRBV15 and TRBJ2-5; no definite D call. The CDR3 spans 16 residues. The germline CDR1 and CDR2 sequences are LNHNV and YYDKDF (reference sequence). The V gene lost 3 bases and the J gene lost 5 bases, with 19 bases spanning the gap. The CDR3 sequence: CATSSIALEKEETQYF. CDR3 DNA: TGTGCCACCAGCAGCATAGCTTTAGAAAAAGAGGAGACCCAGTACTTC.

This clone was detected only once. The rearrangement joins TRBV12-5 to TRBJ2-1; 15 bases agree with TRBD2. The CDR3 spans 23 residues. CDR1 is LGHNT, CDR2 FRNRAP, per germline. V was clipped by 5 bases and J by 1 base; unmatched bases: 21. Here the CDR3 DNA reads TGTGCTAGTGGTCCAAGAAGCAAACGAGCCGGGACTAGCGGGGGGATATCCTACAATGAGCAGTTCTTC. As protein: CASGPRSKRAGTSGGISYNEQFF.

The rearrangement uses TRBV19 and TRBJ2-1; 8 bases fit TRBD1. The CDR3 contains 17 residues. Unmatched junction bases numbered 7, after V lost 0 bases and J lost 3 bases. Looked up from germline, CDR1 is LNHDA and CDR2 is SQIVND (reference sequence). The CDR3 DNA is TGTGCCAGTAGTATAGACTCGGACAGGGTGGACTACAATGAGCAGTTCTTC. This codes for CASSIDSDRVDYNEQFF.